One sample yielded the 32 T cell receptor beta chains listed below, sequenced in a study of shared clonotypes between healthy human individuals (dated by TCRdb to about 2020). Libraries were prepared through the immunoSEQ multiplex PCR assay. TCRdb limited this immuneACCESS table to in-frame rearrangements with V and J called. A share of clones is missing; checked studies link under half to unresolved V genes, and the rest is unexplained. This sample comprises about 2.5 million clones, approximately 90% of them detected only once. The ten biggest clones cover about 0.36% of the sample. The specimen was naive CD4+ T cells from PBMCs. The cell subset or site label of this sample denotes: CD45RA+ positively selected. Receptor source: a man aged 18 to 35 in good health. Some clones in this sample may be carry-over from other donors' samples.

This rearrangement joins TRBV7-8 to TRBJ2-1; 7 bases fit TRBD2. Germline V gives CDR1 SGHVS, CDR2 FQNEAQ. The CDR3 consists of 14 residues. V shed 1 base and J 7 bases; nucleotides not matched to a gene: 4. The chain's CDR3 is CASSLETSLNEQFF. DNA for the CDR3: TGTGCCAGCAGCTTAGAGACTAGCTTAAATGAGCAGTTCTTC. Based on the CDR3 plus reference TRBV7-8 and TRBJ2-1, the full variable domain is GAGVSQSPRYKVAKRGQDVALRCDPISGHVSLFWYQQALGQGPEFLTYFQNEAQLDKSGLPSDRFFAERPEGSVSTLKIQRTQQEDSAVYLCASSLETSLNEQFFGPGTRLTVL.

V and J are TRBV10-3 and TRBJ2-7, with unresolved D. The CDR3 runs to 13 residues. Trimming shortened V by 6 bases and J by 0 bases, and 9 bases separated the two germline ends. The germline V gene has CDR1 ENHRY and CDR2 SYGVKD. CDR3 bases: TGTGCCATCAGCCGGACGGCCTCCTACGAGCAGTACTTC. Encoded protein: CAISRTASYEQYF.

The rearrangement joins TRBV2 to TRBJ2-2; weak D call: TRBD1 (6 bases). V lost 3 bases, J lost 6 bases, and 8 bases lay in between. The CDR3 contains 13 residues. Germline values: CDR1 SNHLY, CDR2 FYNNEI. CDR3: CASSEWGPGELFF. CDR3 DNA sequence: TGTGCCAGCAGTGAGTGGGGGCCCGGGGAGCTGTTTTTT.

The V gene is TRBV6-1, the J gene TRBJ2-2, with unresolved D. Trimming took 7 bases from V and 7 from J, leaving 10 bases between them. Germline V gene lookup returns CDR1 MNHNS and CDR2 SASEGT. The CDR3 is made up of 12 amino acids. CDR3 loop: CASTSGGGELFF. CDR3 coding DNA: TGTGCCAGCACCTCGGGTGGCGGGGAGCTGTTTTTT.

The V and J genes are TRBV5-1 and TRBJ2-3; TRBD1 agrees at 7 bases. Looked up from germline, CDR1 is SGHRS and CDR2 is YFSETQ. This CDR3 region has 17 residues. The V segment lost 4 bases and the J segment 4 bases; nucleotides outside the gene matches: 15. In DNA form, the CDR3 reads TGCGCCAGCAGCGCAAGGACAGGCCCAGGTGGCGCAGATACGCAGTATTTT. This codes for CASSARTGPGGADTQYF.

The chain is built from TRBV9 and TRBJ2-5; TRBD1 matches at 8 bases. The trim removed 4 bases at V and 5 bases at J, leaving 4 bases unmatched. The CDR3 runs to 13 residues. Germline-derived CDR1 and CDR2 are SGDLS and YYNGEE. The CDR3, as DNA: TGTGCCAGCAGCCCGACAGGGGTGGAGACCCAGTACTTC. It specifies CASSPTGVETQYF.

This chain connects TRBV7-2 to TRBJ1-5; D is unclear. The germline CDR1 and CDR2 sequences are SGHTA and FQGNSA. This CDR3 contains 14 residues. Trimming removed 7 bases at V and 6 bases at J, with 16 bases between. CDR3: CASTGVAVAQPQHF. CDR3 nucleotide sequence: TGTGCCAGCACCGGGGTCGCGGTTGCTCAGCCCCAGCATTTT.

V usage is TRBV15 and J usage is TRBJ1-1; D unclear. V lost 11 bases, J lost 1 base, and 11 bases lay in between. Looked up from germline, CDR1 is LNHNV and CDR2 is YYDKDF (reference sequence). The length of the CDR3 is 12 residues. The CDR3 DNA reads TGTGCCGTACGGGGTGGGAACACTGAAGCTTTCTTT. Translating gives CAVRGGNTEAFF.

The chain uses TRBV6-6 and TRBJ2-5; 7 nucleotides agree with TRBD1. Per the germline V gene, CDR1 is MNHNY and CDR2 is SVGAGI (reference sequence). The CDR3 covers 13 residues. Trimming removed 5 bases from V and 10 bases from J; junction bases left unmatched: 10. CDR3 coding DNA: TGTGCCAGCAGTCCCTCAGGGGGTAGTGGCCAGTACTTC. Protein sequence: CASSPSGGSGQYF.

The J gene is TRBJ2-2, the V gene TRBV6-4, with TRBD2 identical over 11 bases. Germline V gene sequence: CDR1 MRHNA, CDR2 SNTAGT. This CDR3 has 16 amino acids. The V and J ends lost 4 bases and 4 bases, in that order; junction bases with no gene match: 5. For the CDR3, the DNA is TGTGCCAGCAGTGTGACGACTAGCGGGACCACCGGGGAGCTGTTTTTT. Its translation: CASSVTTSGTTGELFF.

The chain joins TRBV6-5 to TRBJ2-5; no firm D call. The V gene's germline CDR1 is MNHEY and CDR2 SVGAGI. Trimming removed 3 bases at V and 3 bases at J, with 8 bases between. The CDR3 length is 13 residues. The CDR3, as DNA: TGTGCCAGCAGTTATAGACTCAAAGAGACCCAGTACTTC. Its protein product is CASSYRLKETQYF.

The chain recombines TRBV4-3 with TRBJ1-1; no firm D call. The length of the CDR3 is 15 residues. Germline V gene sequence: CDR1 LGHNA, CDR2 YSLEER. V shed 4 bases and J shed 1 base, with 13 bases lying between them. Written as DNA, the CDR3 is TGCGCCAGCAGCCCCCGGCCTATACAGAACACTGAAGCTTTCTTT. The encoded protein is CASSPRPIQNTEAFF.

Details on this clone: The same CDR3 arises from other DNA sequences in this sample as well. The V and J genes are TRBV28 and TRBJ1-4; the match to TRBD1 covers 9 bases. With 4 bases clipped from V and 7 bases from J, the junction kept 7 bases outside the gene matches. The CDR3 sequence is 15 residues long. Looked up from germline, CDR1 is MDHEN and CDR2 is SYDVKM. For the CDR3, the DNA is TGTGCCAGCAGTTCTCCGGGACAGGGCTCTGAAAAACTGTTTTTT. Translation: CASSSPGQGSEKLFF.

This clone was seen just once. This chain links TRBV6-5 with TRBJ2-5; tentatively, D is TRBD1 (6 bases). Germline values: CDR1 MNHEY, CDR2 SVGAGI. This CDR3 is 15 amino acids long. V lost 4 bases to trimming and J lost 1 base, with 13 bases between them. CDR3 region: CASSSQSTGQETQYF. The CDR3 DNA reads TGTGCCAGCAGTTCCCAGTCGACAGGCCAAGAGACCCAGTACTTC.

The chain carries TRBV19 and TRBJ2-7; TRBD2 matches 7 bases. V lost 4 bases to trimming and J lost 2 bases; unmatched junction nucleotides: 14. CDR3 length: 17 amino acids. Looked up from germline, CDR1 is LNHDA and CDR2 is SQIVND (reference sequence). The CDR3 DNA reads as TGTGCCAGTAGTAATACTCCCTCTAGCGGAACGGCCTACGAGCAGTACTTC. It codes for CASSNTPSSGTAYEQYF. The entire variable domain, with the rest obtained from reference TRBV19 and TRBJ2-7, is as follows: DGGITQSPKYLFRKEGQNVTLSCEQNLNHDAMYWYRQDPGQGLRLIYYSQIVNDFQKGDIAEGYSVSREKKESFPLTVTSAQKNPTAFYLCASSNTPSSGTAYEQYFGPGTRLTVT.

The J gene is TRBJ1-3, the V gene TRBV28, with D unclear. Trimming removed 3 bases at V and 2 bases at J, with 8 bases between. Germline assignment: CDR1 MDHEN and CDR2 SYDVKM. The length of the CDR3 is 14 residues. The CDR3 spells CASSLTPPGNTIYF. In DNA, the CDR3 is TGTGCCAGCAGTTTGACACCTCCTGGAAACACCATATATTTT.

V usage is TRBV5-1 and J usage is TRBJ2-2, with TRBD2 matching over 10 bases. Looked up from germline, CDR1 is SGHRS and CDR2 is YFSETQ. This CDR3 has 15 amino acids. The V gene end was trimmed by 2 bases and the J gene end by 7 bases; junction bases not matched to a gene: 5. CDR3 sequence reads: CASSFTSGMGGELFF. Written as DNA, the CDR3 is TGCGCCAGCAGCTTTACTAGCGGGATGGGCGGGGAGCTGTTTTTT.

This clone has a single count. The gene calls are TRBV5-5 and TRBJ2-3; 9 nucleotides align to TRBD1. V trimming: 4 bases; J trimming: 3 bases; junction bases outside the gene matches: 3. CDR3 length equals 14 residues. Germline CDR1 is SGHKS and CDR2 is YYEKEE (reference sequence). In DNA form, the CDR3 reads TGTGCCAGCAGCCCGACAGGGGGGACAGATACGCAGTATTTT. This gives the protein CASSPTGGTDTQYF.

This chain connects TRBV10-3 to TRBJ2-2; 14 bases agree with TRBD2. The CDR3 length is 16 residues. Trimming removed 4 bases from V and 3 bases from J; junction bases left unmatched: 1. CDR1 is ENHRY, CDR2 SYGVKD, per germline. The CDR3: CAISGLAGGHTGELFF. In DNA form, the CDR3 reads TGTGCCATCAGTGGACTAGCGGGAGGGCACACCGGGGAGCTGTTTTTT.

The chain is built from TRBV7-2 and TRBJ2-5; D is possibly TRBD2 (6 bases). Germline V gene sequence: CDR1 SGHTA, CDR2 FQGNSA. V lost 1 base and J 1 base, leaving 13 bases between the germline ends. This CDR3 has 16 residues. The CDR3 reads CASSLVRAGPQETQYF. The DNA for the CDR3 is TGTGCCAGCAGCTTAGTTCGAGCGGGCCCCCAAGAGACCCAGTACTTC.

This rearrangement joins TRBV18 to TRBJ1-6; D is unresolved. CDR1 KGHSH and CDR2 LQKENI come from the germline V gene. V gave up 3 bases and J gave up 6 bases, with 9 bases separating them. This CDR3 is built from 14 residues. The CDR3, as DNA: TGTGCCAGCTCACCCACAGTAGCTAATTCACCCCTCCACTTT. Protein sequence: CASSPTVANSPLHF.

This chain joins TRBV5-1 and TRBJ1-1, with D possibly TRBD1 on 5 matching bases. Germline CDR1 reads SGHRS; CDR2 reads YFSETQ. The V end was cut by 2 bases, the J end by 1 base, with 9 bases between. The CDR3 runs 14 residues. The CDR3 sequence: CASSFETENTEAFF. The CDR3 DNA follows: TGCGCCAGCAGCTTTGAGACAGAGAACACTGAAGCTTTCTTT.

The CDR3 DNA is TGTGCCAGCTCGGAAGGAATATCGGGACAGGGCGTTTTTTCCTACGAGCAGTACTTC. As protein: CASSEGISGQGVFSYEQYF. The chain employs TRBV18 and TRBJ2-7; TRBD1 matches 9 bases. The CDR3 consists of 19 residues. V shed 6 bases, J shed 1 base, and the junction held 19 bases outside the gene matches. From germline, CDR1 is KGHSH and CDR2 LQKENI.

The V call is TRBV6-1, the J call TRBJ1-5; 7 bases line up with TRBD1. This CDR3 spans 14 amino acids. V lost 3 bases, J lost 7 bases, and 6 bases stayed unmatched. From germline, CDR1 is MNHNS and CDR2 SASEGT. CDR3 residues: CASSETRGAQPQHF. The CDR3 nucleotides read TGTGCCAGCAGTGAGACCAGGGGGGCACAGCCCCAGCATTTT.

This chain links TRBV6-5 with TRBJ1-1; the match to TRBD1 covers 7 bases. Trimming cost V 5 bases and J 5 bases; bases outside gene matches: 11. Germline CDR1 is MNHEY and CDR2 is SVGAGI. CDR3 length equals 15 residues. CDR3 in amino acids: CASSAAGQVRTEAFF. CDR3 in DNA: TGTGCCAGCAGTGCCGCCGGACAGGTGCGGACTGAAGCTTTCTTT.

This rearrangement joins TRBV7-2 to TRBJ2-7, with D perhaps matching TRBD1 or TRBD2 (6 bases each). This CDR3 spans 15 amino acids. Germline V lookup: CDR1 SGHTA, CDR2 FQGNSA. The ends were cut back, 1 base at V and 0 bases at J, with 10 bases in the middle. The DNA of the CDR3 is TGTGCCAGCAGCTTAGGTCCGGGGGCCTCCTACGAGCAGTACTTC. It specifies CASSLGPGASYEQYF.

The chain joins TRBV21-1 to TRBJ2-4; the D call in the table, TRBD2, was not verified against the DNA. TRBV21-1 is recorded as a pseudogene. The CDR3 extends over 16 amino acids. The CDR3, as DNA: TGTGCCAGCAGCAAAGGGCTAGCGGGACCCGGTCGGGGTCAGTACTTC. Amino acids: CASSKGLAGPGRGQYF.

J is TRBJ1-4 and V is TRBV2; 7 bases match TRBD1. Germline CDR1 reads SNHLY; CDR2 reads FYNNEI. Trimming removed 0 bases from V and 4 bases from J; junction bases left unmatched: 5. This CDR3 has 16 residues. The CDR3 sequence is CASSEAGRGLNEKLFF. CDR3 in DNA: TGTGCCAGCAGTGAAGCGGGTAGGGGGCTTAATGAAAAACTGTTTTTT.

The rearrangement uses TRBV18 and TRBJ2-2, with D perhaps matching TRBD1 (6 bases). The ends were cut back, 6 bases at V and 6 bases at J, with 20 bases in the middle. From germline, CDR1 is KGHSH and CDR2 LQKENI. This CDR3 comprises 16 residues. The CDR3 region has the DNA TGTGCCAGCTCGCGCCGACAGGTCTCTGCGGCCGGGGAGCTGTTTTTT. Its translation: CASSRRQVSAAGELFF. Variable domain in full (rest from reference TRBV18 and TRBJ2-2): NAGVMQNPRHLVRRRGQEARLRCSPMKGHSHVYWYRQLPEEGLKFMVYLQKENIIDESGMPKERFSAEFPKEGPSILRIQQVVRGDSAAYFCASSRRQVSAAGELFFGEGSRLTVL.

This clone was detected only once. The rearrangement links TRBV5-1 to TRBJ2-2; TRBD2 matches at 9 bases. The V gene's germline CDR1 is SGHRS and CDR2 YFSETQ. This CDR3 contains 17 residues. The J segment lost 2 bases and the V segment lost 3 bases, leaving 8 bases of the junction unmatched. In DNA, the CDR3 is TGCGCCAGCAGCTACAACTTAGCGGGAGCCAACACCGGGGAGCTGTTTTTT. Protein sequence: CASSYNLAGANTGELFF.

The chain has TRBV30 and TRBJ2-1; TRBD1 might be the D (6 bases). Germline assignment: CDR1 GTSNPN and CDR2 SVGIG (reference sequence). This CDR3 comprises 13 residues. V dropped 2 bases and J dropped 6 bases, with 11 bases sitting between them. The CDR3 DNA is TGTGCCTGGAGTTCGGACAGCCCCAATGAGCAGTTCTTC. This sequence encodes CAWSSDSPNEQFF.

The chain combines TRBV7-2 with TRBJ1-1; 11 bases are shared with TRBD1. There are 17 residues in the CDR3. V was clipped by 4 bases and J by 0 bases; unmatched bases: 7. CDR1 is SGHTA and CDR2 is FQGNSA in the germline V gene. CDR3 residues: CASSSERDRGLNTEAFF. Written as DNA, the CDR3 is TGTGCCAGCAGCTCCGAACGGGACAGGGGGTTGAACACTGAAGCTTTCTTT.